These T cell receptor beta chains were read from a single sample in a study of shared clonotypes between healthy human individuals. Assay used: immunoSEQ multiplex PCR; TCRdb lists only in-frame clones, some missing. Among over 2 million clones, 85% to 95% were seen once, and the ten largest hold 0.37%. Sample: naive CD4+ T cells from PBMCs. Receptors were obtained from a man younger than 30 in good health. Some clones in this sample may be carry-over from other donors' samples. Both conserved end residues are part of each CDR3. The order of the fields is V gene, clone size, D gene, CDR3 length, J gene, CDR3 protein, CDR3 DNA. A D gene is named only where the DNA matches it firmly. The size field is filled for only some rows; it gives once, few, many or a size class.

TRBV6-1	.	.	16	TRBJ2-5	CASSELVRGREETQYF	TGTGCCAGCAGTGAATTGGTGAGGGGGCGGGAGGAGACCCAGTACTTC
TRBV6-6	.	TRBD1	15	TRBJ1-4	CASSLGQGANEKLFF	TGTGCCAGCAGTCTAGGACAGGGGGCTAATGAAAAACTGTTTTTT
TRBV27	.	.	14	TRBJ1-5	CASSDRLSNQPQHF	TGTGCCAGCAGTGATAGATTGAGCAATCAGCCCCAGCATTTT
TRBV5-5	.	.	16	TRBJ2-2	CASSPRGSPSTGELFF	TGTGCCAGCAGTCCCCGCGGTAGCCCGAGCACCGGGGAGCTGTTTTTT
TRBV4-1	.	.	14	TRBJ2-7	CASSVTPISYEQYF	TGCGCCAGCAGCGTCACCCCCATCTCCTACGAGCAGTACTTC
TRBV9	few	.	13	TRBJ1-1	CASSPRVTGEAFF	TGTGCCAGCAGCCCCAGGGTCACGGGTGAAGCTTTCTTT
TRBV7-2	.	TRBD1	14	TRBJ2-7	CASNTGTAVYEQYF	TGTGCCAGCAATACCGGGACAGCTGTCTACGAGCAGTACTTC
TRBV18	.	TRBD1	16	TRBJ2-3	CASSPPRGQNTDTQYF	TGTGCCAGCTCACCCCCAAGGGGACAGAACACAGATACGCAGTATTTT
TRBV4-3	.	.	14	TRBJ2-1	CATYGRSSYNEQFF	TGCGCCACCTATGGGCGTAGCTCCTACAATGAGCAGTTCTTC
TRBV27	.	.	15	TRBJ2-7	CASSPSQGAESEQYF	TGTGCCAGCAGCCCCTCACAGGGAGCAGAGAGCGAGCAGTACTTC
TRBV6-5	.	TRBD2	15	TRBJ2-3	CASSRGAGGTDTQYF	TGTGCCAGCAGCCGGGGAGCGGGAGGTACGGATACGCAGTATTTT
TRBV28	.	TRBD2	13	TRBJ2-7	CASRTSVTYEQYF	TGTGCCAGCAGAACTAGCGTAACCTACGAGCAGTACTTC
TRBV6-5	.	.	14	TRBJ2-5	CASSYSAGQETQYF	TGTGCCAGCAGTTACTCTGCGGGGCAAGAGACCCAGTACTTC
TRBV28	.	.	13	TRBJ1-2	CASSFPFAYGYTF	TGTGCCAGCAGTTTTCCCTTTGCCTATGGCTACACCTTC
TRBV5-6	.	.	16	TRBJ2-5	CASSLAGAGGQETQYF	TGTGCCAGCAGCTTGGCCGGGGCAGGGGGGCAAGAGACCCAGTACTTC
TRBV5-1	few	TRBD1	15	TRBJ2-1	CASSLEGQGYNEQFF	TGCGCCAGCAGCTTGGAGGGACAGGGCTACAATGAGCAGTTCTTC
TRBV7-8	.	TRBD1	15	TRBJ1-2	CASRETGVLNYGYTF	TGTGCCAGCAGGGAGACAGGGGTTCTCAACTATGGCTACACCTTC
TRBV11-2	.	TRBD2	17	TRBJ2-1	CASSRLTSGSSYNEQFF	TGTGCCAGCAGCCGACTGACTAGCGGGAGCTCCTACAATGAGCAGTTCTTC
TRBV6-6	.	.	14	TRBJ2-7	CASSYPQASYEQYF	TGTGCCAGCAGTTACCCTCAGGCCTCCTACGAGCAGTACTTC
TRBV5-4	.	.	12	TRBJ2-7	CASSFGGYEQYF	TGTGCCAGCAGCTTTGGGGGCTACGAGCAGTACTTC
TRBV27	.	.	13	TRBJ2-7	CASSLGGLGSQYF	TGTGCCAGCAGTTTAGGGGGGTTGGGCAGCCAGTACTTC
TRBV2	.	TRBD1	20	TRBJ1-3	CASTLGLMRLDRGRGNTIYF	TGTGCCAGCACTCTGGGTCTTATGCGCCTGGACAGGGGGAGAGGAAACACCATATATTTT
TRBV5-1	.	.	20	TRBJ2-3	CASSQKVGTGGLAGSDTQYF	TGCGCCAGCAGCCAAAAAGTGGGGACAGGGGGACTAGCGGGTTCAGATACGCAGTATTTT
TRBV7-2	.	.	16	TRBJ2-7	CASSLLPRGNSYEQYF	TGTGCCAGCAGCTTACTACCCCGGGGGAACTCCTACGAGCAGTACTTC
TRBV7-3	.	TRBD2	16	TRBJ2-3	CASSRGDYPNTDTQYF	TGTGCCAGCAGCCGTGGGGACTACCCTAACACAGATACGCAGTATTTT
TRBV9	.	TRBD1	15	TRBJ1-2	CASSVATGGHYGYTF	TGTGCCAGCAGCGTAGCGACAGGGGGACACTATGGCTACACCTTC
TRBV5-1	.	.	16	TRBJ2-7	CASSLDPGGTTYEQYF	TGCGCCAGCAGCTTGGATCCGGGTGGGACAACTTACGAGCAGTACTTC
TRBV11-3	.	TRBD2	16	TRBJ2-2	CASSTSGRGNTGELFF	TGTGCCAGCAGCACTAGCGGGAGGGGGAACACCGGGGAGCTGTTTTTT
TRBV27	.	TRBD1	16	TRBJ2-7	CASSIRDRGHLGEQYF	TGTGCCAGCAGTATCCGGGACAGGGGGCATCTTGGGGAGCAGTACTTC
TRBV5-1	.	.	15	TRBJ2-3	CASSLRNPNTDTQYF	TGCGCCAGCAGCCTACGAAACCCCAACACAGATACGCAGTATTTT
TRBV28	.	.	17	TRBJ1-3	CASSFEPGPRTGNTIYF	TGTGCCAGCAGTTTTGAACCGGGACCCAGAACTGGAAACACCATATATTTT
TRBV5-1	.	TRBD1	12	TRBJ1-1	CASSLTGGVAFF	TGCGCCAGCAGCTTGACAGGGGGCGTGGCTTTCTTT
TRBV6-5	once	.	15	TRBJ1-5	CASSYRQGGNQPQHF	TGTGCCAGCAGTTACAGGCAGGGCGGGAATCAGCCCCAGCATTTT
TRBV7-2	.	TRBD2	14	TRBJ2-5	CASSPGLAIETQYF	TGTGCCAGCAGTCCTGGACTAGCTATAGAGACCCAGTACTTC
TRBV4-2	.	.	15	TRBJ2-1	CASSPGGNYNNEQFF	TGTGCCAGCAGCCCAGGAGGGAACTACAACAATGAGCAGTTCTTC